The text below deals with one T cell receptor beta chain. Its antigen is currently unknown. Not a single patient had been given any form of treatment at any point before undergoing thyroid surgery. These data are taken from a study of metastatic and nonmetastatic thyroid tumors. The overall study: Blood and tumor or nodule tissue repertoires from malignant and benign thyroid patients were compared. Study-wide points: Benign nodules reportedly had significantly lower TCR beta diversity than malignant thyroid tumors in blood and tumor.

Per the original data handling: CDR3 differences across clinicopathological groups were used to build a distant-metastasis classifier for papillary thyroid cancer. TCRdb re-called the PCR reads via MiXCR. These V and J calls derive from TCRdb rather than the authors' analysis. The sample carries about 48,000 clones, around 21% recorded once. Sequencing was performed on blood. The receptor comes from a male donor with papillary thyroid cancer or a benign thyroid nodule (not recorded which). Some clones in this sample may be carry-over from other donors' samples.

In nucleotides, the CDR3 is TGTGCCAGCATCCAGGGGGTAGGCGATCAGTACTTC. Translating gives CASIQGVGDQYF. This chain connects TRBV3-1 to TRBJ2-5; TRBD1 matches 7 bases. This CDR3 region has 12 residues. Germline V gene lookup returns CDR1 LGHDT and CDR2 YNNKEL (reference sequence). J was trimmed by 11 bases and V by 7 bases; bases with no gene match: 10.